The 8 T cell receptor beta chains below were found in one sample sequenced in a study of blood T cells in healthy people across ages. The use of a sample-barcoded 5' primer and a J-beta primer mix characterized a second PCR of roughly 6 to 12 cycles. TCRdb analysed the 5' RACE reads with MiXCR anew, one entry per CDR3 protein. This sample yields fewer than 1 million distinct CDR3 sequences, of which 40% to 50% are seen a single time; approximately 19% belongs to the top ten. The sequenced sample was blood. These receptors all come from a man in his fifties or sixties in good health.

The chain uses TRBV18 and TRBJ1-2, with D perhaps TRBD1 (5 bases). The CDR3 is 14 amino acids. Germline loops: CDR1 KGHSH, CDR2 LQKENI. V dropped 0 bases and J dropped 6 bases, with 11 bases sitting between them. CDR3 amino acids: CASSPPAGWDGYTF. Here the CDR3 DNA reads TGTGCCAGCTCACCACCGGCAGGGTGGGATGGCTACACCTTC.

This clonotype has only a few counts. V usage is TRBV10-3 and J usage is TRBJ1-2; unclear D gene. Per the germline V gene, CDR1 is ENHRY and CDR2 is SYGVKD. CDR3 length: 14 residues. The ends were cut back, 2 bases at V and 3 bases at J, with 10 bases in the middle. The CDR3 nucleotides read TGTGCCATCAGTGAGGGAACAGCAGACTATGGCTACACCTTC. Translation gives CAISEGTADYGYTF.

This rearrangement joins TRBV5-1 to TRBJ2-1; D gene ambiguous. Germline-derived CDR1 and CDR2 are SGHRS and YFSETQ. This CDR3 comprises 19 residues. Trimming removed 4 bases at V and 0 bases at J, with 23 bases between. CDR3 sequence reads: CASSINRPKTPSSYNEQFF. In nucleotides, the CDR3 is TGCGCCAGCAGCATTAACCGTCCGAAGACCCCCAGCTCCTACAATGAGCAGTTCTTC.

This clonotype was counted only a few times. The chain employs TRBV21-1 and TRBJ2-4; the D call in the table, TRBD2, was not verified against the DNA. The J call may be wrong; the DNA end is better matched by TRBJ2-7. TRBV21-1 is a pseudogene segment. The CDR3 totals 17 residues. The CDR3 bases are TGTGCCAGCAGCGCCCCGTTAGGAGTAGCGGGGTTCAACGAGCAGTACTTC. Residues: CASSAPLGVAGFNEQYF.

This clonotype was detected a few times. The rearrangement links TRBV7-8 to TRBJ1-5, with D possibly TRBD1 on 5 matching bases. CDR3 length: 14 residues. Germline loops: CDR1 SGHVS, CDR2 FQNEAQ. V lost 2 bases, J lost 4 bases, and 9 bases lay in between. Here the CDR3 reads CASSLIGGNQPQHF. For the CDR3, the DNA is TGTGCCAGCAGCTTAATTGGGGGGAATCAGCCCCAGCATTTT.

The CDR3 nucleotides are TGTGCCAGCAGTTTATTCGGGGCGAACACCGGGGAGCTGTTTTTT. Translating gives CASSLFGANTGELFF. The chain couples TRBV27 to TRBJ2-2, with D possibly TRBD2 on 5 matching bases. CDR3 length equals 15 residues. The V gene lost 1 base and the J gene lost 0 bases, with 6 bases spanning the gap. Germline V CDR1 and CDR2: MNHEY, SMNVEV (reference sequence).

About this clonotype itself: One end of the junction varies from germline; a read error may be responsible. The chain has TRBV29-1 and TRBJ1-1, with D perhaps matching TRBD1 (5 bases). The germline V gene has CDR1 SQVTM and CDR2 ANQGSEA. The CDR3 covers 15 residues. This chain's CDR3 is CSVGGPSSGYTEASF. The CDR3 coding sequence is TGCAGCGTCGGGGGTCCGTCATCAGGGTACACTGAAGCTTCCTTT.

The chain combines TRBV12-3 or TRBV12-4 with TRBJ1-4, with a tentative D call TRBD1 (6 bases). The CDR3 is 14 amino acids. Trimming pared 7 bases from V and 8 bases from J, leaving 17 bases between. Here the CDR3 reads CASTLMGQKEKLFF. The DNA of the CDR3 is TGTGCCAGCACCCTTATGGGACAAAAGGAAAAACTGTTTTTT.